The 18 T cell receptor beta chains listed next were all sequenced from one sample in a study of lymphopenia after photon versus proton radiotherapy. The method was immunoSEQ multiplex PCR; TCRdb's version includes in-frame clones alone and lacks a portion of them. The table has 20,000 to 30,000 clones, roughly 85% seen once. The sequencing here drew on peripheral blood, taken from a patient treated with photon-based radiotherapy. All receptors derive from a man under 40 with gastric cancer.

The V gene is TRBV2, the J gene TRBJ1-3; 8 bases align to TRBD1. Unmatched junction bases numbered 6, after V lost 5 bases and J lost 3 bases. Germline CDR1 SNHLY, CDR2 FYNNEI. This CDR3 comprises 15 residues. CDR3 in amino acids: CASSFQGAGGNTIYF. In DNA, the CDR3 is TGTGCCAGCAGTTTCCAGGGGGCGGGTGGAAACACCATATATTTT.

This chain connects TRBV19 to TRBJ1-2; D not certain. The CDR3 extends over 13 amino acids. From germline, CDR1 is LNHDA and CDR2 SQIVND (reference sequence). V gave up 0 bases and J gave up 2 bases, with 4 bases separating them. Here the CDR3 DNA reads TGTGCCAGTAGTATAGACGGCAACTATGGCTACACCTTC. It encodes CASSIDGNYGYTF.

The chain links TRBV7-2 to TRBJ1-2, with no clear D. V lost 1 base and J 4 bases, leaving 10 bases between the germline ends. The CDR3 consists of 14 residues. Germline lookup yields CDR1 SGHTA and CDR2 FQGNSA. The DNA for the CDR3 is TGTGCCAGCAGCTTAGATGTGACACCCTATGGCTACACCTTC. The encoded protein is CASSLDVTPYGYTF.

The CDR3 sequence: CSVGGLAGGGSYNEQFF. CDR3 bases: TGCAGCGTTGGGGGACTAGCGGGAGGAGGGTCCTACAATGAGCAGTTCTTC. The rearrangement links TRBV29-1 to TRBJ2-1, with TRBD2 matching over 15 bases. The CDR3 length is 17 residues. After removal of 4 bases from V and 1 base from J, the junction contained 5 bases not matched to a gene. Germline V CDR1 and CDR2: SQVTM, ANQGSEA.

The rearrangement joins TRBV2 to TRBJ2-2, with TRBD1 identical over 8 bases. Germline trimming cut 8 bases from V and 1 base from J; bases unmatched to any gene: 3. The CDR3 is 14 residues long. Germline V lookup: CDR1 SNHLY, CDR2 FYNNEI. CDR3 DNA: TGTGCCAGCGTGGGGACAGGGAACACCGGGGAGCTGTTTTTT. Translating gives CASVGTGNTGELFF.

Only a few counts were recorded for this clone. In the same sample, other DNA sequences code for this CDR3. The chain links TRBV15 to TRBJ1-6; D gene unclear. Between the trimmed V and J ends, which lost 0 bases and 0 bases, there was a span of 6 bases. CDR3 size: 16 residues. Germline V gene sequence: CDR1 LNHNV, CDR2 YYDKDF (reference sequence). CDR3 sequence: CATSRDRSSYNSPLHF. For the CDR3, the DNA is TGTGCCACCAGCAGAGATCGAAGCTCCTATAATTCACCCCTCCACTTT.

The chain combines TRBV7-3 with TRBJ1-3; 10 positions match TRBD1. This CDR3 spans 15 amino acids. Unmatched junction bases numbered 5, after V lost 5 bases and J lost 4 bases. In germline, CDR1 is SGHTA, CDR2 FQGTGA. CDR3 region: CASSRDRGNGNTIYF. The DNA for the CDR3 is TGTGCCAGCAGCCGGGACAGGGGTAACGGAAACACCATATATTTT.

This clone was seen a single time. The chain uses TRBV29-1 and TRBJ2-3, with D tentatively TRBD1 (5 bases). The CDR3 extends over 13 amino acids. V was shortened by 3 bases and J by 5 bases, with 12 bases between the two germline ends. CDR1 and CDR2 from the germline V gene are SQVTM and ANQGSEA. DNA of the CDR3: TGCAGCGTTGAGGATGGGGCGGAAGATACGCAGTATTTT. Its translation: CSVEDGAEDTQYF.

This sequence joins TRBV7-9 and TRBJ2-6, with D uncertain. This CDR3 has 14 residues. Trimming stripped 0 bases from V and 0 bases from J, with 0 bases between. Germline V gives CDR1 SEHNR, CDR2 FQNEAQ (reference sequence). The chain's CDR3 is CASSLASGANVLTF. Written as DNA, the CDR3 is TGTGCCAGCAGCTTAGCCTCTGGGGCCAACGTCCTGACTTTC.

The CDR3 reads CASSESYEQYF. In DNA, the CDR3 is TGCGCCAGCAGTGAAAGTTACGAGCAGTACTTC. This chain links TRBV10-2 with TRBJ2-7; D gene ambiguous. This CDR3 region has 11 residues. Germline V gene lookup returns CDR1 WSHSY and CDR2 SAAADI. V was cut by 3 bases and J by 4 bases, with 4 bases left in between.

The CDR3 sequence is CASSFLDRGVEQYF. Written as DNA, the CDR3 is TGTGCCAGCAGCTTCCTGGACAGGGGGGTCGAGCAGTACTTC. V usage is TRBV11-2 and J usage is TRBJ2-7, with 10 bases identical to TRBD1. The V and J ends lost 3 bases and 6 bases, in that order; junction bases with no gene match: 5. The length of the CDR3 is 14 residues. Per germline, CDR1 SGHAT and CDR2 FQNNGV.

The CDR3 DNA follows: TGTGCCAGCAGCTTTGGGACAGGGGAGACCCAGTACTTC. This gives the protein CASSFGTGETQYF. This chain joins TRBV5-6 and TRBJ2-5, with TRBD1 matching 9 bases. Germline values: CDR1 SGHDT, CDR2 YYEEEE. The CDR3 covers 13 residues. The trim removed 2 bases at V and 5 bases at J, leaving 1 base unmatched. The variable domain in full, with the rest retrieved from reference TRBV5-6 and TRBJ2-5, is DAGVTQSPTHLIKTRGQQVTLRCSPKSGHDTVSWYQQALGQGPQFIFQYYEEEERQRGNFPDRFSGHQFPNYSSELNVNALLLGDSALYLCASSFGTGETQYFGPGTRLLVL.

The CDR3 loop reads CASSYSRRIGNTIYF. The DNA of the CDR3 is TGTGCCAGCAGTTACTCGAGAAGGATTGGAAACACCATATATTTT. The J gene is TRBJ1-3, the V gene TRBV6-5; D gene ambiguous. CDR3 length: 15 amino acids. Trimming cost V 0 bases and J 3 bases, with 9 bases left between them. The V gene's germline CDR1 is MNHEY and CDR2 SVGAGI.

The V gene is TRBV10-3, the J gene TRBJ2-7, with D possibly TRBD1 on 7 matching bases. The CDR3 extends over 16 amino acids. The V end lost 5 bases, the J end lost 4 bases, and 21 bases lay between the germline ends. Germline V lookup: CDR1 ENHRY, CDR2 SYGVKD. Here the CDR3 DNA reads TGTGCCATCAGTTCCCTAGGAGGGGCAGGGGGTTACGAGCAGTACTTC. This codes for CAISSLGGAGGYEQYF.

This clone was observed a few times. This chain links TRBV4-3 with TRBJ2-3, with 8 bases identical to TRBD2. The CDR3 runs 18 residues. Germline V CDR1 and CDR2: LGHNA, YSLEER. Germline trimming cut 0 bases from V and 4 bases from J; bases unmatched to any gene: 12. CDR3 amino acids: CASSQDLVAGGVPDTQYF. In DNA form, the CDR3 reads TGCGCCAGCAGCCAAGATCTTGTGGCGGGAGGTGTCCCAGATACGCAGTATTTT.

CDR3 coding DNA: TGCGCCAGCAGCCAGGGGGGTTACTATGGCTACACCTTC. Protein sequence: CASSQGGYYGYTF. The chain is built from TRBV4-1 and TRBJ1-2; TRBD1 might be the D (5 bases). V was pared by 3 bases and J by 3 bases, with 8 bases between. CDR1 MGHRA and CDR2 YSYEKL come from the germline V gene. This CDR3 is 13 amino acids long.

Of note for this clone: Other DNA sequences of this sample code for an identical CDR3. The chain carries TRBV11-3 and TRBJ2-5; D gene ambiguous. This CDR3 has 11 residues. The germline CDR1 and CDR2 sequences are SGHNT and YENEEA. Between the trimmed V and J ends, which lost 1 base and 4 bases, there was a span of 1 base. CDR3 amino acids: CASSLAETQYF. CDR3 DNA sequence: TGTGCCAGCAGCTTAGCAGAGACCCAGTACTTC.

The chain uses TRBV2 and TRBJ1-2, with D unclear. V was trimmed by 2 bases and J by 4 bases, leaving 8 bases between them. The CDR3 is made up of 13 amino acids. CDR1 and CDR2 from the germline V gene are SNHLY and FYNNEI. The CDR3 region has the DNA TGTGCCAGCAGTGAACGCCAGGTCTATGGCTACACCTTC. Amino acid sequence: CASSERQVYGYTF.